This T cell receptor (beta chain) originates from a study of cytomegalovirus exposure and HLA in healthy donors. Trimming took 8 bases from V and 4 from J; bases not matched to a gene: 12. The CDR3 contains 15 residues. The V gene's germline CDR1 is MNHEY and CDR2 SVGAGI. The PCR was carried out with 60 Vbeta primers and 13 Jbeta primers. Clones were sequenced by immunoSEQ multiplex PCR, and TCRdb holds only the in-frame ones, with some missing. The table records about 160,000 clones, 80% of them present only once. The gene calls are TRBV6-5 and TRBJ1-2; 8 positions agree with TRBD1. The clonotype was recovered from a man aged 18 to 30 in good health and CMV-seropositive. Material: PBMCs. CDR3: CASVTRQGAVYGYTF. The CDR3 nucleotides are TGTGCCAGCGTCACACGGCAGGGGGCTGTCTATGGCTACACCTTC.